Listed here are 21 T cell receptor beta chains from one sample, sequenced in a study of cytomegalovirus exposure and HLA in healthy donors (dated by TCRdb to the late 2010s). The library was prepared using the immunoSEQ multiplex PCR assay. For the multiplex PCR, a mixture combining 60 forward primers for TCR Vbeta segments and 13 reverse primers for TCR Jbeta segments was used. The table comes from immuneACCESS by way of TCRdb, which keeps in-frame sequences with V and J called. Part of the clones is missing from these tables; in studies checked, under half for an unresolved V gene and the rest for unknown reasons. A total of 90,000 to 110,000 clones appear in this sample, 80% to 85% of them only once. Less than 2.5% of the sample rests with the top ten. Sequencing input: PBMCs. All receptors derive from a woman in her 30s in good health and CMV-seronegative.

A word on this clone: One end of the junction is discordant with germline, which a read error may explain. The chain employs TRBV7-9 and TRBJ1-2; D gene ambiguous. The CDR3 is 12 residues long. The V gene's germline CDR1 is SEHNR and CDR2 FQNEAQ (reference sequence). CDR3 in DNA: TGTTCCAGCAGCTTAGGAGGGAACGGCTACACCTTC. Protein sequence: CSSSLGGNGYTF.

The chain joins TRBV4-2 to TRBJ2-1; TRBD2 matches 7 bases. The CDR3 contains 17 residues. Trimming took 4 bases from V and 9 from J; bases not matched to a gene: 18. From germline, CDR1 is LGHNA and CDR2 YNFKEQ. Here the CDR3 reads CASSPPREAGTEGEQFF. The CDR3 DNA reads as TGTGCCAGCAGCCCTCCTCGAGAAGCGGGGACGGAGGGTGAGCAGTTCTTC.

The genes are TRBV28 and TRBJ1-5; 7 nucleotides match TRBD1. The CDR3 consists of 16 residues. Germline V gene sequence: CDR1 MDHEN, CDR2 SYDVKM. The trim removed 6 bases at V and 2 bases at J, leaving 10 bases unmatched. The CDR3 region is CASSSGWDSGNQPQHF. CDR3 nucleotides: TGTGCCAGCAGCAGCGGTTGGGACAGCGGCAATCAGCCCCAGCATTTT.

The genes are TRBV15 and TRBJ2-5, with D possibly matching TRBD2 (5 bases). The CDR3 covers 15 residues. The V gene's germline CDR1 is LNHNV and CDR2 YYDKDF (reference sequence). Trimming cost V 4 bases and J 2 bases, with 14 bases left between them. The CDR3 nucleotides read TGTGCCACCAGCATCCCGGGGTATAGACAAGAGACCCAGTACTTC. This translates into CATSIPGYRQETQYF. Variable domain in full (rest from reference TRBV15 and TRBJ2-5): DAMVIQNPRYQVTQFGKPVTLSCSQTLNHNVMYWYQQKSSQAPKLLFHYYDKDFNNEADTPDNFQSRRPNTSFCFLDIRSPGLGDTAMYLCATSIPGYRQETQYFGPGTRLLVL.

This clone was observed a handful of times. The rearrangement joins TRBV7-2 to TRBJ2-7; TRBD2 matches 12 bases. This CDR3 spans 19 amino acids. With 0 bases clipped from V and 2 bases from J, the junction kept 11 bases outside the gene matches. Germline V CDR1 and CDR2: SGHTA, FQGNSA. The CDR3 region is CASSLAALAGGLDPYEQYF. The CDR3 nucleotides are TGTGCCAGCAGCTTAGCTGCACTAGCGGGAGGCCTAGATCCCTACGAGCAGTACTTC.

The V and J genes are TRBV27 and TRBJ1-4; tentative D call: TRBD1 (5 bases). V lost 5 bases, J lost 8 bases, and 9 bases lay in between. CDR3 size: 12 residues. The germline V gene has CDR1 MNHEY and CDR2 SMNVEV (reference sequence). DNA for the CDR3: TGTGCCAGCAGTCCCAAGGGGGAAAAACTGTTTTTT. Translation gives CASSPKGEKLFF.

The V call is TRBV28, the J call TRBJ1-5; TRBD1 agrees at 7 bases. CDR1 and CDR2 (germline): MDHEN, SYDVKM. Losses at the gene ends were 6 bases for V and 7 bases for J; bases not matched to a gene: 12. There are 15 residues in the CDR3. CDR3 sequence: CASRNRGQGGQPQHF. The DNA for the CDR3 is TGTGCCAGCAGAAACAGGGGCCAGGGGGGACAGCCCCAGCATTTT. The full variable domain, with the rest looked up from reference TRBV28 and TRBJ1-5, is DVKVTQSSRYLVKRTGEKVFLECVQDMDHENMFWYRQDPGLGLRLIYFSYDVKMKEKGDIPEGYSVSREKKERFSLILESASTNQTSMYLCASRNRGQGGQPQHFGDGTRLSIL.

The chain has TRBV9 and TRBJ2-7, with 9 bases lining up with TRBD2. Germline V CDR1 and CDR2: SGDLS, YYNGEE. The ends lost 4 bases at V and 3 bases at J; junction bases unmatched: 2. This CDR3 is built from 13 residues. The CDR3 nucleotides read TGTGCCAGCAGCACGACTAGCGGCTACGAGCAGTACTTC. It yields the protein CASSTTSGYEQYF.

A single count supports this clone. This chain links TRBV5-1 with TRBJ2-7; D might be TRBD2 (6 bases). Germline V gives CDR1 SGHRS, CDR2 YFSETQ. V lost 4 bases and J 2 bases, leaving 19 bases between the germline ends. The CDR3 is 16 residues long. The chain's CDR3 is CASSVSGASLPYEQYF. The CDR3 DNA follows: TGCGCCAGCAGCGTGTCGGGAGCTTCTCTCCCCTACGAGCAGTACTTC.

The chain combines TRBV4-3 with TRBJ1-1; tentatively, D is TRBD1 (5 bases). CDR3 length: 14 amino acids. Between the trimmed V and J ends, which lost 0 bases and 5 bases, there was a span of 10 bases. Germline V CDR1 and CDR2: LGHNA, YSLEER. CDR3: CASSQDRGGTEAFF. The CDR3 DNA is TGCGCCAGCAGCCAAGATCGCGGGGGGACTGAAGCTTTCTTT.

V gene TRBV30 combines with J gene TRBJ2-1; 9 bases match TRBD2. Germline lookup yields CDR1 GTSNPN and CDR2 SVGIG (reference sequence). V was pared by 0 bases and J by 6 bases, with 9 bases of the junction left unmatched. The CDR3 sequence is 16 residues long. CDR3 DNA: TGTGCCTGGAGTGTCAACCTTTTAGCGGGAGCCAATGAGCAGTTCTTC. As protein: CAWSVNLLAGANEQFF.

The J gene is TRBJ2-7, the V gene TRBV19; D unclear. The CDR3 has 14 residues. Germline lookup yields CDR1 LNHDA and CDR2 SQIVND (reference sequence). V was clipped by 5 bases and J by 0 bases, with 11 bases between them. The CDR3 coding sequence is TGTGCCAGTAGTTTAAGCCGTACCTCCTACGAGCAGTACTTC. It is translated as CASSLSRTSYEQYF.

The chain has TRBV28 and TRBJ2-1; 8 nucleotides match TRBD2. The V and J ends lost 2 bases and 7 bases, in that order; junction bases with no gene match: 7. Germline V gene lookup returns CDR1 MDHEN and CDR2 SYDVKM. This CDR3 comprises 15 residues. The CDR3 region is CASSLRSGSWNEQFF. The DNA for the CDR3 is TGTGCCAGCAGTTTACGCAGCGGGAGTTGGAATGAGCAGTTCTTC. The complete variable domain, with remaining parts taken from reference TRBV28 and TRBJ2-1, reads DVKVTQSSRYLVKRTGEKVFLECVQDMDHENMFWYRQDPGLGLRLIYFSYDVKMKEKGDIPEGYSVSREKKERFSLILESASTNQTSMYLCASSLRSGSWNEQFFGPGTRLTVL.

This clone was counted a few times. The chain has TRBV7-9 and TRBJ2-4; 7 bases match TRBD2. The V gene end was trimmed by 1 base and the J gene end by 0 bases; junction bases not matched to a gene: 9. This CDR3 comprises 18 residues. CDR1 SEHNR and CDR2 FQNEAQ come from the germline V gene (reference sequence). CDR3 amino acids: CASSLGGVAGLAKNIQYF. Here the CDR3 DNA reads TGTGCCAGCAGCTTAGGGGGGGTAGCGGGCCTAGCCAAAAACATTCAGTACTTC.

The chain combines TRBV7-9 with TRBJ2-1; 8 positions agree with TRBD1. The V and J ends lost 5 bases and 4 bases, in that order; junction bases with no gene match: 7. Germline lookup yields CDR1 SEHNR and CDR2 FQNEAQ (reference sequence). The CDR3 is made up of 15 amino acids. The CDR3 DNA sequence: TGTGCCAGCAGCAAGGACAGGGTAGGGTACAATGAGCAGTTCTTC. Translated: CASSKDRVGYNEQFF.

The rearrangement links TRBV19 to TRBJ2-2; TRBD2 agrees at 10 bases. CDR3 length: 20 amino acids. V was clipped by 5 bases and J by 4 bases; unmatched bases: 19. Germline values: CDR1 LNHDA, CDR2 SQIVND (reference sequence). The CDR3 region has the DNA TGTGCCAGTAGTGCGGGGTGGGGGGCTAGCGGGAGAGTTTTCACCGGGGAGCTGTTTTTT. Translated: CASSAGWGASGRVFTGELFF.

V is TRBV7-9 and J is TRBJ1-2, with 7 bases that match TRBD1. There are 13 residues in the CDR3. Germline loops: CDR1 SEHNR, CDR2 FQNEAQ (reference sequence). V shed 3 bases and J 3 bases; nucleotides not matched to a gene: 1. The CDR3, as DNA: TGTGCCAGCAGCTTCGACAGGGACTATGGCTACACCTTC. Its translation: CASSFDRDYGYTF.

A single count supports this clone. The chain combines TRBV2 with TRBJ1-4; 9 nucleotides match TRBD1. Trimming at V came to 7 bases and at J to 8 bases, leaving 11 bases not matched to a gene. The V gene's germline CDR1 is SNHLY and CDR2 FYNNEI. The CDR3 sequence is 15 residues long. The CDR3 loop reads CASNTGGVFGEKLFF. The CDR3 coding sequence is TGTGCCAGCAACACAGGGGGCGTGTTTGGAGAAAAACTGTTTTTT.

The rearrangement joins TRBV7-9 to TRBJ1-1, with 7 bases fitting TRBD1. CDR1 is SEHNR, CDR2 FQNEAQ, per germline (reference sequence). V dropped 4 bases and J dropped 0; count of bases not matched to a gene: 5. This CDR3 has 15 residues. The CDR3 is CASSSLGQLNTEAFF. In DNA form, the CDR3 reads TGTGCCAGCAGCTCCTTGGGACAGTTGAACACTGAAGCTTTCTTT.

By proportion, this clone is medium-sized. The chain has TRBV13 and TRBJ2-7; tentatively, D is TRBD1 (5 bases). CDR3 length: 14 residues. The germline CDR1 and CDR2 sequences are PRHDT and FYEKMQ (reference sequence). V lost 2 bases, J lost 3 bases, and 11 bases lay in between. CDR3 in DNA: TGTGCCAGCAGCTTACCCGGACAAGACTACGAGCAGTACTTC. It codes for CASSLPGQDYEQYF.

The chain carries TRBV5-1 and TRBJ2-5, with a possible D match to TRBD1 (6 bases). The CDR3 consists of 19 residues. The V end was cut by 6 bases, the J end by 4 bases, with 31 bases between. From germline, CDR1 is SGHRS and CDR2 YFSETQ. The CDR3 region is CASTHPTTGTDRNGETQYF. The CDR3 coding sequence is TGCGCCAGCACCCACCCCACCACCGGTACCGACAGGAATGGAGAGACCCAGTACTTC.